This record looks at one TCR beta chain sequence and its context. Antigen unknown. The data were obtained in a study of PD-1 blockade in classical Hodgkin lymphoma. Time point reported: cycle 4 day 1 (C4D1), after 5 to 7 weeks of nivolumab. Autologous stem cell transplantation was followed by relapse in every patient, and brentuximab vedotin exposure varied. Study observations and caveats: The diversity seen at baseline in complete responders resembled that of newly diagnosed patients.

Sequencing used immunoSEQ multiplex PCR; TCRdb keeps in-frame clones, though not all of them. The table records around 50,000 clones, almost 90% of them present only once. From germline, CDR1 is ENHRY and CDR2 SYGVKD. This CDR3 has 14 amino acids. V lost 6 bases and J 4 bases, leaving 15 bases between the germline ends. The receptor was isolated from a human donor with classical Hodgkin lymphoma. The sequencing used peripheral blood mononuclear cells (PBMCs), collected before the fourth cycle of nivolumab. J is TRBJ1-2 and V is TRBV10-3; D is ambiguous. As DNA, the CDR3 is TGTGCCATCAGAGCGACGGGATCAATCTATGGCTACACCTTC. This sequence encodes CAIRATGSIYGYTF.